In its sample, the clone carrying this T cell receptor beta chain was seen once. Its antigen is still unknown. Alongside a J-beta primer mix, a sample-barcoded 5' primer served in a second PCR lasting about 7 to 12 cycles. MiXCR, run by TCRdb on the 5' RACE reads, gives a single entry per CDR3 protein. There are over 950,000 distinct CDR3 sequences in the sample; around 54% occur only once, and 20% to 25% lies in the top ten. The data derive from a study of blood T cells in healthy people across ages. Regarding the study as a whole: The authors considered diversity estimates from one million T cells to be underestimates.

A minimum of 7 million PBMCs was isolated per sample. The TCR originated in an older woman in good health. Sequencing was performed on blood.

The CDR3 spells CSATVAGVNNEQFF. In nucleotides, the CDR3 is TGCAGTGCAACTGTAGCGGGAGTCAACAATGAGCAGTTCTTC. The chain couples TRBV20-1 to TRBJ2-1, with TRBD2 matching over 9 bases. Germline assignment: CDR1 DFQATT and CDR2 SNEGSKA (reference sequence). The CDR3 sequence is 14 residues long. After removal of 6 bases from V and 5 bases from J, the junction contained 8 bases not matched to a gene.